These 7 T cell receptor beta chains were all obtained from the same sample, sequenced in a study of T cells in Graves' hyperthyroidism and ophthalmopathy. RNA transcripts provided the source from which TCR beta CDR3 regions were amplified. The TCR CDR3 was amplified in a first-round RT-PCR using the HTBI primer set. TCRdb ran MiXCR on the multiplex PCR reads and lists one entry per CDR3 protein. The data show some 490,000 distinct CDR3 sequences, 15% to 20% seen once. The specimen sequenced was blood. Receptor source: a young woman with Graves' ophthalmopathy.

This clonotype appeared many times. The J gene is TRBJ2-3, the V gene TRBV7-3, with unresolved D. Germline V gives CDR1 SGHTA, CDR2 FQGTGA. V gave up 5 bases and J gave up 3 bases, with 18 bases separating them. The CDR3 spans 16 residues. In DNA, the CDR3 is TGTGCCAGCAGCCCCGCGGTCAGCCCCTTTACAGATACGCAGTATTTT. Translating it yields CASSPAVSPFTDTQYF.

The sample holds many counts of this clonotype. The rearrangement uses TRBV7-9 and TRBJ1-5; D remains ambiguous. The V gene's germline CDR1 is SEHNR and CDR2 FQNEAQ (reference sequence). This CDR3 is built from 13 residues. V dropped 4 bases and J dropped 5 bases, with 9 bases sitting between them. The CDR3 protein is CASSSHGDQPQHF. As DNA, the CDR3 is TGTGCCAGCAGCTCACACGGGGATCAGCCCCAGCATTTT.

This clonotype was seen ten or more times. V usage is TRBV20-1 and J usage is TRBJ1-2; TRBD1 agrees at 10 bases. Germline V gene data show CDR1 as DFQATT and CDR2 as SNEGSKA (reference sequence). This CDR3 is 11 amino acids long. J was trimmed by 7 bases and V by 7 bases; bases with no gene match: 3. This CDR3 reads CSVRTGGGYTF. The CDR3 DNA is TGCAGTGTAAGGACAGGGGGTGGCTACACCTTC.

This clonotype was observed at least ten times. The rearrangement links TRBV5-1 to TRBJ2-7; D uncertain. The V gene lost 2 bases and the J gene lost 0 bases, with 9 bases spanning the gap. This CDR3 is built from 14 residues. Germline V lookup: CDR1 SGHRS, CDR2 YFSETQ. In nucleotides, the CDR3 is TGCGCCAGCAGCTTCGACGGGCCCTCCTACGAGCAGTACTTC. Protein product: CASSFDGPSYEQYF.

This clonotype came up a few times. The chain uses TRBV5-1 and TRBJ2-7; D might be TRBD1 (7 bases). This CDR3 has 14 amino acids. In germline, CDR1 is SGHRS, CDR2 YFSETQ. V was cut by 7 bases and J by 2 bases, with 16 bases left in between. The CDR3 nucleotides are TGCGCCAGCTGGGAGGACAGGCCCCCCTACGAGCAGTACTTC. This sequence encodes CASWEDRPPYEQYF. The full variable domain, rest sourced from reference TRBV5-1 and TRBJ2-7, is KAGVTQTPRYLIKTRGQQVTLSCSPISGHRSVSWYQQTPGQGLQFLFEYFSETQRNKGNFPGRFSGRQFSNSRSEMNVSTLELGDSALYLCASWEDRPPYEQYFGPGTRLTVT.

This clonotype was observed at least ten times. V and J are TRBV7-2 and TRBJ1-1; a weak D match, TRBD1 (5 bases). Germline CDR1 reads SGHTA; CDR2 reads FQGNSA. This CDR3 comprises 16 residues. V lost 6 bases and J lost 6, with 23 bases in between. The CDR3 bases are TGTGCCAGCAGTCTCCGAGAGGCAGGGCCCTGGGCTGAAGCTTTCTTT. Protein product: CASSLREAGPWAEAFF.

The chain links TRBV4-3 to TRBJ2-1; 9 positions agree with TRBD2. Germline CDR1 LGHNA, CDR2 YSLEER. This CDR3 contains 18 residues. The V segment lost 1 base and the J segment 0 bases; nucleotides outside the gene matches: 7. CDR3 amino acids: CASSQVGLASSSYNEQFF. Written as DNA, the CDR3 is TGCGCCAGCAGCCAAGTAGGACTAGCGAGTAGCTCCTACAATGAGCAGTTCTTC.